This T cell receptor beta chain was found in a study of cytomegalovirus exposure and HLA in healthy donors. Some clones are missing from TCRdb's copy, which holds only in-frame ones; the method was immunoSEQ multiplex PCR. Altogether around 230,000 clones are present, roughly 86% being singletons, with the ten largest covering 0.95% to 1.5%. There are 12 residues in the CDR3. Deletions cut 3 bases from V and 3 bases from J, with 5 bases between. Germline lookup yields CDR1 MNHNS and CDR2 SASEGT. Concerning this clone: Its matching antigen is unknown.

Study outcomes and limitations: Subsequent analysis of the approximately 120 validation repertoires found a tendency for first-cohort TCR clusters to co-occur.

The receptor's source is a woman younger than 45 in good health and CMV-seropositive. Sequencing was carried out using PBMCs. The J gene is TRBJ1-1, the V gene TRBV6-1; D is unresolved. CDR3 nucleotides: TGTGCCAGCAGTGACCCATACACTGAAGCTTTCTTT. Protein sequence: CASSDPYTEAFF.